The clone carrying this TCR beta chain was observed a single time. Its specificity is not known. CDR1 is KGHSH and CDR2 is LQKENI in the germline V gene. Trimming shortened V by 6 bases and J by 8 bases, and 16 bases separated the two germline ends. This CDR3 region has 13 residues. The data derive from a study of T cell responses to AZD1222 COVID-19 vaccine. Findings and limits, study-wide: Increases in Spike-specific TCR breadth and depth were seen after two AZD1222 doses. The study identified only five to seven AZD1222 recipients as seropositive at baseline.

Only in-frame clones appear in the TCRdb table, and some are missing; sequencing was by immunoSEQ multiplex PCR. The table shows roughly 200,000 clones, with approximately 95% occurring only once. This sequence was found in an adult who received the MenACWY meningococcal vaccine as a control. The rearrangement links TRBV18 to TRBJ1-2; D is ambiguous. The input for sequencing was peripheral blood, taken 28 days after the second dose of the MenACWY control vaccine. The CDR3 sequence is CASSPTQAVGYTF. The CDR3 coding sequence is TGTGCCAGCTCCCCTACCCAGGCCGTCGGCTACACCTTC.